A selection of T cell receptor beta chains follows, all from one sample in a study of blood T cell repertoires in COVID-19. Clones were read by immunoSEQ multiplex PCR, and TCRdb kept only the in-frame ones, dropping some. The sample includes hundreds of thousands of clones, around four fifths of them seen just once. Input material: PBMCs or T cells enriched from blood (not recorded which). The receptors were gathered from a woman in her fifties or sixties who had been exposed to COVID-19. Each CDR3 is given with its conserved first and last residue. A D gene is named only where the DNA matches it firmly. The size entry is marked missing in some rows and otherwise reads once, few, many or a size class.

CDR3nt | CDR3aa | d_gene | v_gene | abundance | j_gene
TGTGCCAGCAGCTTGACAGAACACGAGCAGTACTTC | CASSLTEHEQYF | - | TRBV5-6 | - | TRBJ2-7
TGCGCCAGCAGCTTGGACAGGGCATCGGGAAACACCATATATTTT | CASSLDRASGNTIYF | - | TRBV5-1 | - | TRBJ1-3
TGTGCCAGCAGCTTGCCCGGGAGAGTGAACACTGAAGCTTTCTTT | CASSLPGRVNTEAFF | - | TRBV7-9 | - | TRBJ1-1
TGTGCCACCAGTGAGGAGAACATCGGCACAGATACGCAGTATTTT | CATSEENIGTDTQYF | - | TRBV24-1 | - | TRBJ2-3
TGCGCCAGCAGCTCCCAGGGGGCGCGAAGCTATGGCTACACCTTC | CASSSQGARSYGYTF | TRBD1 | TRBV5-1 | - | TRBJ1-2
TGCGCCAGCAGTGACCCATACCGGGGTGAAGCTTTCTTT | CASSDPYRGEAFF | - | TRBV10-1 | - | TRBJ1-1
TGTGCCAGCAGATCGCCGGGACAGGGTTACAATGAGCAGTTCTTC | CASRSPGQGYNEQFF | TRBD1 | TRBV6-5 | once | TRBJ2-1
TGTGCCAGCAGTTCTGACAGTCTCTATGGCTACACCTTC | CASSSDSLYGYTF | - | TRBV12-3/TRBV12-4 | - | TRBJ1-2
TGTGCCAGCAGTCTCACAGGGGCGAGCTATGGCTACACCTTC | CASSLTGASYGYTF | TRBD1 | TRBV6-4 | - | TRBJ1-2
TGTGCCAGCAGTGAAACCTTCAGGGATTCACCCCTCCACTTT | CASSETFRDSPLHF | - | TRBV6-1 | - | TRBJ1-6
TGTGCCAGCAGTGACTCTGGGGGGGGAAGCACAGATACGCAGTATTTT | CASSDSGGGSTDTQYF | TRBD2 | TRBV6-4 | few | TRBJ2-3
TGTGCCAGCAGGCGGGGATTCTGGAACACTGAAGCTTTCTTT | CASRRGFWNTEAFF | - | TRBV3-1/TRBV3-2 | - | TRBJ1-1
TGTGCCAGCAGCCAGAAACTTCTCTACGAAAGTGAGTTCAATGAGCAGTTCTTC | CASSQKLLYESEFNEQFF | - | TRBV14 | - | TRBJ2-1
TGTGCCAGCAAGAAGGGACAGGTGGAAGAGACCCAGTACTTC | CASKKGQVEETQYF | TRBD1 | TRBV3-1/TRBV3-2 | once | TRBJ2-5
TGTGCCACCCAGTCCGTTGTCACAGATACGCAGTATTTT | CATQSVVTDTQYF | - | TRBV24-1 | - | TRBJ2-3
TGCAGCGGACGACAGGGGATGCGCAATCAGCCCCAGCATTTT | CSGRQGMRNQPQHF | TRBD1 | TRBV29-1 | - | TRBJ1-5
TGTGCCAGCTCACCAGGGGTAGCGGGCACAGATACGCAGTATTTT | CASSPGVAGTDTQYF | - | TRBV18 | - | TRBJ2-3
TGTGCCAGCAGCCCCTGGACAGGGGCCAATGAGCAGTTCTTC | CASSPWTGANEQFF | TRBD1 | TRBV11-2 | - | TRBJ2-1
TGTGCCACCAGTGATCCAACTAGCGGGGAAACCGGGGAGCTGTTTTTT | CATSDPTSGETGELFF | TRBD2 | TRBV24-1 | - | TRBJ2-2
TGTGCCAGCAGTAGGGACTTCCAAGAGACCCAGTACTTC | CASSRDFQETQYF | - | TRBV12-3/TRBV12-4 | - | TRBJ2-5
TGTGCTAGTGGTTTGAACTACTATGGCTACACCTTC | CASGLNYYGYTF | - | TRBV12-5 | - | TRBJ1-2
TGTGCCAGCAGTTTAACAGAATTACAGCGGGGGTACAATGAGCAGTTCTTC | CASSLTELQRGYNEQFF | TRBD2 | TRBV27 | once | TRBJ2-1
TGCGCCAGCAGCCAAGGGCTAGCGAGCACCGGGGAGCTGTTTTTT | CASSQGLASTGELFF | - | TRBV4-1 | - | TRBJ2-2
TGTGCCAGTACCTCGACAGGGCGATCCTACAATGAGCAGTTCTTC | CASTSTGRSYNEQFF | TRBD1 | TRBV19 | - | TRBJ2-1
TGTGCGACCACAGGGCAGCTGAACACTGAAGCTTTCTTT | CATTGQLNTEAFF | - | TRBV6-5 | few | TRBJ1-1
TGTGCCAGCAGGGTTACAGTTGCAGATACGCAGTATTTT | CASRVTVADTQYF | - | TRBV27 | - | TRBJ2-3
TGTGCCAGCAGCCCAGCGGGACTCCAAGAGACCCAGTACTTC | CASSPAGLQETQYF | TRBD2 | TRBV7-2 | - | TRBJ2-5
TGTGCCAGCAGCTTAGTGCAGGGAACCTACAATGAGCAGTTCTTC | CASSLVQGTYNEQFF | - | TRBV7-2 | - | TRBJ2-1
TGTGCCAGCAGCCCGGGACAGCTAACCGGGGAGCTGTTTTTT | CASSPGQLTGELFF | TRBD1 | TRBV27 | once | TRBJ2-2
TGTGCCAGCAGCTTGGGAGCCACAGATACGCAGTATTTT | CASSLGATDTQYF | - | TRBV5-4 | - | TRBJ2-3
TGTGCCAGCAGTGTTCTCCGGGACAGGGGAAATGGCTACACCTTC | CASSVLRDRGNGYTF | TRBD1 | TRBV2 | - | TRBJ1-2
TGTGCCAGTAGTCATCGAGGGGGCGCAAGCGGAAACACCATATATTTT | CASSHRGGASGNTIYF | TRBD1 | TRBV19 | - | TRBJ1-3
TGTGCCAGCAGCTTAGTTGGCAGGGATAATGAAAAACTGTTTTTT | CASSLVGRDNEKLFF | - | TRBV7-9 | - | TRBJ1-4
TGTGCCACCAGTGGGGCGACTGAGCAGTTCTTC | CATSGATEQFF | - | TRBV24-1 | - | TRBJ2-1
TGTGCCAGTAGTATCTCCGCGAAAACTGAAGCTTTCTTT | CASSISAKTEAFF | - | TRBV19 | - | TRBJ1-1
TGTGCCAGCTCACCCGAGGGGGCTTTGTACGAGCAGTACTTC | CASSPEGALYEQYF | TRBD1 | TRBV18 | - | TRBJ2-7
TGCAGTGGCCACAGGGACAATGAGCAGTTCTTC | CSGHRDNEQFF | - | TRBV20-1 | few | TRBJ2-1
TGTGCCAGTAGTAAGGGACTAGCTTCGGAGACCCAGTACTTC | CASSKGLASETQYF | TRBD2 | TRBV19 | once | TRBJ2-5
TGTGCCAGCAGCAAGGAACAGGGCCCCGGAAACACCATATATTTT | CASSKEQGPGNTIYF | - | TRBV13 | - | TRBJ1-3
TGTGCCAGCAGCTTAGTGGCCACCGGGGAGCTGTTTTTT | CASSLVATGELFF | - | TRBV11-2 | - | TRBJ2-2
TGTGCCAGCATCGACCTAACTAGCGGGGGTAACAATGAGCAGTTCTTC | CASIDLTSGGNNEQFF | TRBD2 | TRBV11-2 | - | TRBJ2-1
TGCGCCAGCAGACAGGGAGCGAGGACTGAAGCTTTCTTT | CASRQGARTEAFF | - | TRBV10-1 | - | TRBJ1-1